A selection of T cell receptor beta chains follows, all from one sample in a study of human T cells and chemical hapten exposure. Via MiXCR, TCRdb re-called the RACE reads, giving one row per CDR3 protein. The sample contains around 42,000 distinct CDR3 sequences, approximately 9.7% of which appear only once. The sequenced sample was whole blood, obtained in connection with sensitization to the hapten diphenylcyclopropenone (DPC). Every receptor here comes from a woman between 25 and 40 years old with alopecia areata. Some clones in this sample may be carry-over from other donors' samples. The CDR3 runs from the conserved cysteine through the conserved F or W. A D gene is named only where the DNA matches it firmly. Clone size, where shown, is once, few, many, or a class for clones that have expanded.

J: TRBJ2-5; D: -; size: -; V: TRBV20-1; CDR3: CSAAKSGYQETQYF; DNA: TGCAGTGCAGCAAAAAGCGGGTACCAAGAGACCCAGTACTTC
J: TRBJ1-2; D: -; size: few; V: TRBV28; CDR3: CASSPTVPQVYGYTF; DNA: TGTGCCAGCAGTCCTACAGTTCCCCAGGTATATGGCTACACCTTC
J: TRBJ1-1; D: -; size: many; V: TRBV7-6; CDR3: CASSLDIYTEAFF; DNA: TGTGCCAGCAGCTTGGACATCTACACTGAAGCTTTCTTT
J: TRBJ2-3; D: -; size: many; V: TRBV7-3; CDR3: CASSPSHSTDTQYF; DNA: TGTGCCAGCAGCCCCTCCCATAGTACAGATACGCAGTATTTT
J: TRBJ2-2; D: TRBD1; size: many; V: TRBV11-2; CDR3: CASSLDSFWTGSTGELFF; DNA: TGTGCCAGCAGCTTAGATTCTTTTTGGACAGGGAGTACCGGGGAGCTGTTTTTT
J: TRBJ1-4; D: -; size: many; V: TRBV15; CDR3: CATSRDQGFNEKLFF; DNA: TGTGCCACCAGCAGAGACCAGGGCTTTAATGAAAAACTGTTTTTT
J: TRBJ2-7; D: -; size: -; V: TRBV9; CDR3: CASSARDGSYEQYF; DNA: TGTGCCAGCAGCGCTCGGGACGGTTCCTACGAGCAGTACTTC
J: TRBJ2-1; D: -; size: many; V: TRBV7-9; CDR3: CASSFTLSSYNEQFF; DNA: TGTGCCAGCAGCTTCACGCTAAGCTCCTACAATGAGCAGTTCTTC
J: TRBJ2-5; D: -; size: -; V: TRBV7-6; CDR3: CASSLARVQETQYF; DNA: TGTGCCAGCAGCTTAGCCAGGGTACAAGAGACCCAGTACTTC
J: TRBJ2-7; D: -; size: -; V: TRBV29-1; CDR3: CSVGPEVYEQYF; DNA: TGCAGCGTTGGACCTGAGGTCTACGAGCAGTACTTC
J: TRBJ2-1; D: -; size: few; V: TRBV11-3; CDR3: CASSLEISSGHEQFF; DNA: TGTGCCAGCAGCTTAGAAATTTCGTCAGGTCATGAGCAGTTCTTC
J: TRBJ1-1; D: -; size: -; V: TRBV7-9; CDR3: CVSSVGQGRSTEAFF; DNA: TGTGTCAGCAGCGTCGGGCAGGGTAGGTCCACTGAAGCTTTCTTT
J: TRBJ2-5; D: -; size: medium-sized; V: TRBV11-3; CDR3: CASSPSVGREETQYF; DNA: TGTGCCAGCAGCCCATCCGTTGGCAGGGAAGAGACCCAGTACTTC
J: TRBJ1-2; D: -; size: -; V: TRBV12-3/TRBV12-4; CDR3: CASSLDGRANYGYTF; DNA: TGTGCCAGCAGTTTAGATGGAAGGGCTAACTATGGCTACACCTTC
J: TRBJ1-4; D: -; size: few; V: TRBV20-1; CDR3: CSARDLPVEKLFF; DNA: TGCAGTGCTAGAGATCTGCCAGTTGAAAAACTGTTTTTT
J: TRBJ2-2; D: -; size: few; V: TRBV6-4; CDR3: CASSGVTGELFF; DNA: TGTGCCAGCAGTGGGGTTACCGGGGAGCTGTTTTTT
J: TRBJ2-7; D: -; size: many; V: TRBV18; CDR3: CASSIGQTFYEQYF; DNA: TGTGCCAGCTCAATAGGACAGACCTTCTACGAGCAGTACTTC
J: TRBJ1-6; D: -; size: many; V: TRBV19; CDR3: CASSRNPQGTAPLHF; DNA: TGTGCCAGTAGTAGGAACCCACAGGGTACGGCACCCCTCCACTTT
J: TRBJ2-7; D: -; size: few; V: TRBV6-5; CDR3: CASSSLGGLTYEQYF; DNA: TGTGCCAGCAGTTCCCTAGGGGGTCTTACCTACGAGCAGTACTTC
J: TRBJ1-2; D: TRBD1; size: many; V: TRBV6-5; CDR3: CASRPGTANYGYTF; DNA: TGTGCCAGCAGACCCGGGACAGCTAACTATGGCTACACCTTC
J: TRBJ2-1; D: TRBD1; size: few; V: TRBV4-1; CDR3: CASSPDRDNEQFF; DNA: TGCGCCAGCAGCCCTGACAGGGACAATGAGCAGTTCTTC
J: TRBJ2-5; D: TRBD1; size: few; V: TRBV27; CDR3: CASGTGETQYF; DNA: TGTGCCAGCGGCACAGGGGAGACTCAGTACTTC
J: TRBJ1-5; D: TRBD1; size: many; V: TRBV29-1; CDR3: CSVQGTGYNQPQHF; DNA: TGCAGCGTTCAAGGGACAGGTTACAATCAGCCCCAGCATTTT
J: TRBJ1-4; D: -; size: -; V: TRBV2; CDR3: CASSERGMLNEKLFF; DNA: TGTGCCAGCAGTGAAAGAGGAATGTTAAATGAAAAACTGTTTTTT
J: TRBJ2-1; D: -; size: many; V: TRBV11-2; CDR3: CASSLDWYEQFF; DNA: TGTGCCAGCAGCTTAGATTGGTACGAGCAGTTCTTC
J: TRBJ1-5; D: -; size: many; V: TRBV7-2; CDR3: CASSLVGSVGDQPQHF; DNA: TGTGCCAGCAGCTTAGTAGGTTCTGTGGGAGATCAGCCCCAGCATTTT
J: TRBJ2-7; D: -; size: few; V: TRBV25-1; CDR3: CASSVQGGEQYF; DNA: TGTGCCAGCAGTGTCCAGGGCGGCGAGCAGTACTTC
J: TRBJ1-6; D: -; size: few; V: TRBV27; CDR3: CASSFGLGGLYSPLHF; DNA: TGTGCCAGCAGTTTTGGGCTAGGAGGGCTTTATTCACCCCTCCACTTT
J: TRBJ2-1; D: -; size: -; V: TRBV11-2; CDR3: CASSSAGATLNEQFF; DNA: TGTGCCAGCAGCTCGGCGGGGGCGACCCTCAATGAGCAGTTCTTC
J: TRBJ1-1; D: TRBD1; size: -; V: TRBV5-1; CDR3: CASSLVSLTGGETEAFF; DNA: TGCGCCAGCAGCTTGGTCTCTCTAACAGGGGGAGAAACTGAAGCTTTCTTT
J: TRBJ2-3; D: TRBD1; size: few; V: TRBV5-1; CDR3: CASSPEGARTDTQYF; DNA: TGCGCCAGCAGCCCAGAGGGGGCGCGCACAGATACGCAGTATTTT
J: TRBJ2-4; D: TRBD2; size: many; V: TRBV7-2; CDR3: CASSLRLAGNPGAAKNIQYF; DNA: TGTGCCAGCAGCCTAAGACTAGCGGGGAACCCTGGGGCGGCCAAAAACATTCAGTACTTC
J: TRBJ2-3; D: -; size: many; V: TRBV7-3; CDR3: CASSFGGLTDTQYF; DNA: TGTGCCAGCAGCTTCGGGGGCCTCACAGATACGCAGTATTTT
J: TRBJ2-7; D: TRBD1; size: many; V: TRBV7-2; CDR3: CASSLASRGIGEQYF; DNA: TGTGCCAGCAGCTTAGCAAGCAGGGGGATCGGCGAGCAGTACTTC
J: TRBJ2-2; D: -; size: medium-sized; V: TRBV5-1; CDR3: CASSLTGANTGELFF; DNA: TGCGCCAGCAGCTTGACGGGGGCTAACACCGGGGAGCTGTTTTTT
J: TRBJ2-2; D: -; size: many; V: TRBV5-4; CDR3: CASRRERGNTGELFF; DNA: TGTGCCAGTAGGCGGGAACGAGGGAACACCGGGGAGCTGTTTTTT